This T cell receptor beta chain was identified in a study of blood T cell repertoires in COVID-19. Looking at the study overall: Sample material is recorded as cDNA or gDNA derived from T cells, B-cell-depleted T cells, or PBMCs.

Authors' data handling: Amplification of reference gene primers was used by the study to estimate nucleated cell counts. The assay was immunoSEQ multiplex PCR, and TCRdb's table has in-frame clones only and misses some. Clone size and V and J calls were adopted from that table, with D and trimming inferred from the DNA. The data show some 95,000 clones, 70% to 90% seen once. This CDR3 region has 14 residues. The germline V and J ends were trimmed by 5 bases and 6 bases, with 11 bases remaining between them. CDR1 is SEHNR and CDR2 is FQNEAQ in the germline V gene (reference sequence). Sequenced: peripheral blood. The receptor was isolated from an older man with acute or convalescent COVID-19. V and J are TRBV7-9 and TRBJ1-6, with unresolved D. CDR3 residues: CASSPTSPNSPLHF. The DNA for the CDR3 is TGTGCCAGCAGCCCGACATCTCCTAATTCACCCCTCCACTTT.